This note documents a single T cell receptor beta chain sequence. Its matching antigen is unknown. These data originate in a study of cytomegalovirus exposure and HLA in healthy donors. Both 60 Vbeta primers and 13 Jbeta primers went into the PCR. Repertoires were generated with immunoSEQ multiplex PCR, while TCRdb's copy carries only in-frame clones and drops some. The sample has around 40,000 clones; 70% to 85% are singletons. Regarding the study as a whole: Presence/absence analyses took donor sequencing depth as roughly uniform. When analyzed later, a missense DCLRE1C variant was found to be linked to TCR beta V- and J-gene trimming.

The sample was PBMCs. This clonotype originated in a woman younger than 35 in good health and CMV-seropositive.

The CDR3 coding sequence is TGCGCCAGCAGCCTATACCGGGACAGGGGGCGGTTAGGATCTGAAGCTTTCTTT. This translates into CASSLYRDRGRLGSEAFF. The rearrangement links TRBV4-3 to TRBJ1-1, with 12 bases that match TRBD1. Germline V CDR1 and CDR2: LGHNA, YSLEER. J gave up 6 bases and V 4 bases, and 15 bases lay outside the gene matches. CDR3 size: 18 residues.